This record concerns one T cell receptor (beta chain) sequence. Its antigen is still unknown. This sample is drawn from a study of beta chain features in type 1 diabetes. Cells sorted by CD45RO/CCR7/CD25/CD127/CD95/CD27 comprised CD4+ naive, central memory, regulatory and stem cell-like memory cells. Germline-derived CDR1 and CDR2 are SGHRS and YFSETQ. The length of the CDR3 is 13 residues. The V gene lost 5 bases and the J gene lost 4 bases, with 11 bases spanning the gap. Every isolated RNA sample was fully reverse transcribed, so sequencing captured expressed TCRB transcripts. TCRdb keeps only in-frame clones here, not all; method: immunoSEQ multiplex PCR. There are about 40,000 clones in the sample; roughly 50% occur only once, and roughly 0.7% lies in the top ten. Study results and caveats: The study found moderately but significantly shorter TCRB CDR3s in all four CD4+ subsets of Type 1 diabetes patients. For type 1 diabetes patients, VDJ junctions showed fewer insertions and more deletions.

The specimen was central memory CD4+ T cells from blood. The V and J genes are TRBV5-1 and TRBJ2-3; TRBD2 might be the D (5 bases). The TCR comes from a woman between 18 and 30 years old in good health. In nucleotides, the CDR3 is TGCGCCAGCAGAACGGCCGGGGCAGATACGCAGTATTTT. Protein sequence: CASRTAGADTQYF.